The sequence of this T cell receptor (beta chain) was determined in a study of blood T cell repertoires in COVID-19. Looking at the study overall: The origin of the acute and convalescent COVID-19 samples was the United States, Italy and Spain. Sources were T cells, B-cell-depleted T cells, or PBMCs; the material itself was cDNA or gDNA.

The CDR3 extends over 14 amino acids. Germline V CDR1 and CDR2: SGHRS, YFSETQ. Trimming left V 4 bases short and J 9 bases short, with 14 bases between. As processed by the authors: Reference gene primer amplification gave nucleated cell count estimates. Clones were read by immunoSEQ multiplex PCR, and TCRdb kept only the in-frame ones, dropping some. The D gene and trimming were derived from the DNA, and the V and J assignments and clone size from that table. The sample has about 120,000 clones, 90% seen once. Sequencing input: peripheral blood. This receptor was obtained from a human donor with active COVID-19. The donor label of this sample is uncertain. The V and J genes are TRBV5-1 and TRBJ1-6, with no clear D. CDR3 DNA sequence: TGCGCCAGCAGCCGCCGGGGTGATAGTTCACCCCTCCACTTT. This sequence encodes CASSRRGDSSPLHF. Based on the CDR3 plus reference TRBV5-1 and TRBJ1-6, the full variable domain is KAGVTQTPRYLIKTRGQQVTLSCSPISGHRSVSWYQQTPGQGLQFLFEYFSETQRNKGNFPGRFSGRQFSNSRSEMNVSTLELGDSALYLCASSRRGDSSPLHFGNGTRLTVT.